The 16 T cell receptor beta chains presented below share a single source sample, sequenced in a study of cytomegalovirus exposure and HLA in healthy donors (dated 2017 in TCRdb). The library relied on the immunoSEQ multiplex PCR assay. The multiplex PCR relied on a mix of 60 forward primers for TCR Vbeta segments and 13 reverse primers for TCR Jbeta segments. The table comes from immuneACCESS by way of TCRdb, which keeps in-frame sequences with V and J called. Part of the clones is missing from these tables; in studies checked, under half for an unresolved V gene and the rest for unknown reasons. The sample data list under 200,000 clones, and 60% to 80% of these were observed just once. Around 3.4% of the sample is held by the ten biggest clonotypes. Sequencing was carried out using PBMCs. Every receptor here comes from a man between 25 and 39 years old in good health and CMV-seropositive.

This chain links TRBV28 with TRBJ2-7, with D hard to call. The germline CDR1 and CDR2 sequences are MDHEN and SYDVKM. The CDR3 spans 15 residues. Trimming shortened V by 5 bases and J by 5 bases, and 19 bases separated the two germline ends. This chain's CDR3 is CASSPTDGRSNEQYF. The CDR3, as DNA: TGTGCCAGCAGTCCCACAGATGGTCGTTCCAACGAGCAGTACTTC.

The chain links TRBV15 to TRBJ1-5; a possible D gene is TRBD1 (6 bases). The CDR3 spans 15 residues. Germline assignment: CDR1 LNHNV and CDR2 YYDKDF (reference sequence). V was clipped by 9 bases and J by 0 bases, with 15 bases between them. CDR3 sequence reads: CATSTGTVSNQPQHF. As DNA, the CDR3 is TGTGCCACTTCCACAGGGACGGTTAGCAATCAGCCCCAGCATTTT.

The sample holds a few counts of this clone. V gene TRBV7-3 combines with J gene TRBJ2-3; D unresolved. The CDR3 has 12 residues. Germline lookup yields CDR1 SGHTA and CDR2 FQGTGA. With 4 bases removed from V and 0 bases from J, the gap between germline ends came to 2 bases. This chain's CDR3 is CASSSSTDTQYF. The CDR3 DNA reads as TGTGCCAGCAGCTCAAGCACAGATACGCAGTATTTT.

This chain uses TRBV4-1 with TRBJ2-1; no clear D. There are 13 residues in the CDR3. The germline V gene encodes CDR1 MGHRA and CDR2 YSYEKL. The V end lost 1 base, the J end lost 9 bases, and 10 bases lay between the germline ends. Here the CDR3 reads CASSQVGSPEQFF. CDR3 DNA sequence: TGCGCCAGCAGCCAAGTGGGCAGCCCTGAGCAGTTCTTC.

A few counts support this clone. The chain employs TRBV30 and TRBJ2-7; no firm D call. Trimming stripped 0 bases from V and 3 bases from J, with 15 bases between. CDR3 length: 15 amino acids. Germline V gives CDR1 GTSNPN, CDR2 SVGIG (reference sequence). The CDR3 coding sequence is TGTGCCTGGAGTGTATCTGGCCTCAAGTACTACGAGCAGTACTTC. Translating it yields CAWSVSGLKYYEQYF.

The chain links TRBV6-6 to TRBJ1-2, with D possibly being TRBD1 (6 bases). The CDR3 spans 13 residues. Germline CDR1 reads MNHNY; CDR2 reads SVGAGI (reference sequence). V lost 7 bases, J lost 4 bases, and 13 bases lay in between. CDR3 residues: CASNSGGAYGYTF. The DNA for the CDR3 is TGTGCCAGCAACTCGGGGGGGGCCTATGGCTACACCTTC.

The chain has TRBV4-2 and TRBJ2-7; tentatively, D is TRBD2 (7 bases). The V and J ends lost 1 base and 0 bases respectively, with 10 bases between them. The CDR3 sequence is 15 residues long. The germline gives CDR1 LGHNA, CDR2 YNFKEQ. Here the CDR3 DNA reads TGTGCCAGCAGCCAAGGTGGGGGGGCCTCCTACGAGCAGTACTTC. It translates to CASSQGGGASYEQYF.

The rearrangement joins TRBV13 to TRBJ2-7, with 7 bases that match TRBD1. Trimming at V came to 2 bases and at J to 2 bases, leaving 3 bases not matched to a gene. CDR1 is PRHDT and CDR2 is FYEKMQ in the germline V gene (reference sequence). The CDR3 has 14 amino acids. The CDR3 nucleotides are TGTGCCAGCAGCTTATTTACAGGGGCCTACGAGCAGTACTTC. Its translation is CASSLFTGAYEQYF.

The V gene is TRBV4-3, the J gene TRBJ1-6; D possibly corresponds to TRBD1 (5 bases). Per the germline V gene, CDR1 is LGHNA and CDR2 is YSLEER. This CDR3 comprises 15 residues. Trimming took off 0 bases at V and 7 bases at J, with 10 bases between the two ends. The CDR3 region has the DNA TGCGCCAGCAGCCAAGATCAGGGCTTCAATTCACCCCTCCACTTT. This sequence encodes CASSQDQGFNSPLHF.

This chain connects TRBV27 to TRBJ2-7; a possible D gene is TRBD1 (6 bases). Trimming stripped 0 bases from V and 2 bases from J, with 11 bases between. Germline V lookup: CDR1 MNHEY, CDR2 SMNVEV (reference sequence). CDR3 length: 15 residues. The CDR3 loop is CASSLSGTLPYEQYF. CDR3 DNA sequence: TGTGCCAGCAGTTTATCCGGGACACTTCCCTACGAGCAGTACTTC.

The rearrangement joins TRBV4-1 to TRBJ1-1; 11 bases match TRBD1. V trimming: 4 bases; J trimming: 11 bases; junction bases outside the gene matches: 6. Per the germline V gene, CDR1 is MGHRA and CDR2 is YSYEKL. CDR3 length: 13 residues. The CDR3 loop reads CASSLADRGLAFF. DNA of the CDR3: TGCGCCAGCAGCCTGGCGGACAGGGGGCTGGCTTTCTTT.

A single count supports this clone. The genes are TRBV5-1 and TRBJ2-5; 9 bases align to TRBD2. The CDR3 totals 14 residues. With V trimmed by 0 bases and J by 5 bases, 2 bases remained unmatched. Germline CDR1 is SGHRS and CDR2 is YFSETQ. CDR3 DNA: TGCGCCAGCAGCTTGGATCTAGCGGGGGAGACCCAGTACTTC. This codes for CASSLDLAGETQYF.

The CDR3 spells CAISEGVGANVLTF. As DNA, the CDR3 is TGTGCCATCAGTGAAGGGGTTGGGGCCAACGTCCTGACTTTC. This chain uses TRBV10-3 with TRBJ2-6; D is perhaps TRBD1 (5 bases). The CDR3 has 14 residues. Germline lookup yields CDR1 ENHRY and CDR2 SYGVKD. The V gene lost 3 bases and the J gene lost 3 bases, with 6 bases spanning the gap.

The chain employs TRBV5-1 and TRBJ1-6, with 8 bases that match TRBD1. The germline V gene has CDR1 SGHRS and CDR2 YFSETQ. This CDR3 spans 15 amino acids. V dropped 2 bases and J dropped 8; count of bases not matched to a gene: 6. The CDR3 loop reads CASSLIQGGDSPLHF. CDR3 nucleotides: TGCGCCAGCAGCTTAATACAGGGGGGGGATTCACCCCTCCACTTT. Together with reference TRBV5-1 and TRBJ1-6, the CDR3 gives the full variable domain: KAGVTQTPRYLIKTRGQQVTLSCSPISGHRSVSWYQQTPGQGLQFLFEYFSETQRNKGNFPGRFSGRQFSNSRSEMNVSTLELGDSALYLCASSLIQGGDSPLHFGNGTRLTVT.

The chain couples TRBV11-1 to TRBJ1-6; perhaps TRBD1 as D (6 bases). Per the germline V gene, CDR1 is SGHAT and CDR2 is FQDESV (reference sequence). The V end was cut by 4 bases, the J end by 7 bases, with 11 bases between. The CDR3 length is 14 residues. Here the CDR3 DNA reads TGTGCCAGCAGCTCCCGGGACACCAATTCACCCCTCCACTTT. Residues: CASSSRDTNSPLHF.

The chain is built from TRBV6-1 and TRBJ2-7; 12 bases line up with TRBD2. The CDR3 spans 16 residues. Germline CDR1 and CDR2: MNHNS and SASEGT. The junction had 4 bases not matched to a gene; V was cut back by 4 bases and J by 0 bases. The CDR3 reads CASSVLAGGRSYEQYF. The CDR3 DNA sequence: TGTGCCAGCAGTGTGCTAGCGGGGGGGCGCTCCTACGAGCAGTACTTC.